A selection of T cell receptor beta chains follows, all from one sample in a study of blood T cell repertoires in COVID-19. Only in-frame clones appear in the TCRdb table, and some are missing; sequencing was by immunoSEQ multiplex PCR. In the table there are tens of thousands of clones, 65% to 90% of which are singletons. The sequenced material came from peripheral blood. Receptors were obtained from a man aged 25-40 years with COVID-19, enrolled during active disease. The CDR3 runs from the conserved cysteine through the conserved F or W. Each record gives: CDR3 protein, CDR3 DNA, V gene, J gene, clone size, D gene. A D gene is named only where the DNA matches it firmly. Clone size, where shown, is once, few, many, or a class for clones that have expanded.

CASSSDRFKDGYTF,TGTGCCAGCAGCTCGGACAGGTTCAAGGATGGCTACACCTTC,TRBV7-2,TRBJ1-2,NA,TRBD1
CASSLAVTRYEQFF,TGCGCCAGCAGCTTGGCTGTGACTAGGTATGAGCAGTTCTTC,TRBV5-1,TRBJ2-1,NA,NA
CASSPGIGWVGSYEAFF,TGTGCCAGCAGCCCGGGGATCGGGTGGGTGGGATCCTATGAAGCTTTCTTT,TRBV5-6,TRBJ1-1,NA,NA
CASSKGVGGDTEAFF,TGTGCCAGCAGCAAAGGAGTGGGGGGGGACACTGAAGCTTTCTTT,TRBV21-1,TRBJ1-1,NA,NA
CASSHRSSNYGYTF,TGTGCCAGCAGCCACAGGAGTTCTAACTATGGCTACACCTTC,TRBV6-1,TRBJ1-2,NA,NA
CASSGVARVNYGYTF,TGTGCCAGCAGCGGAGTTGCGAGAGTTAACTATGGCTACACCTTC,TRBV7-3,TRBJ1-2,NA,NA
CASRSSDRYNQPQHF,TGTGCCAGCAGATCCTCGGACAGGTACAATCAGCCCCAGCATTTT,TRBV6-5,TRBJ1-5,NA,TRBD1
CASGWGLAETQYF,TGTGCCAGCGGATGGGGACTAGCGGAGACCCAGTACTTC,TRBV2,TRBJ2-5,NA,TRBD2
CASSTTGKTGELFF,TGTGCCAGCAGCACGACAGGGAAAACCGGGGAGCTGTTTTTT,TRBV5-6,TRBJ2-2,NA,TRBD1
CASGIGREAYNEQFF,TGTGCCAGCGGGATAGGGCGGGAGGCCTACAATGAGCAGTTCTTC,TRBV27,TRBJ2-1,once,TRBD2
CASSRTRGGTEAFF,TGTGCCAGCTCACGAACGAGAGGGGGAACTGAAGCTTTCTTT,TRBV18,TRBJ1-1,few,NA
CSVSDRGWGELFF,TGCAGCGTCAGCGACAGGGGGTGGGGAGAACTGTTTTTT,TRBV29-1,TRBJ1-4,NA,TRBD1
CASSINGLAGGYEQFF,TGTGCCAGTAGTATCAACGGACTAGCGGGAGGCTATGAGCAGTTCTTC,TRBV19,TRBJ2-1,once,TRBD2
CATSGQGVITGELFF,TGTGCCACCAGTGGACAGGGCGTAATCACCGGGGAGCTGTTTTTT,TRBV24-1,TRBJ2-2,NA,TRBD1
CASSQEPGTEGEAFF,TGTGCCAGCAGCCAAGAGCCGGGGACAGAGGGAGAAGCTTTCTTT,TRBV4-2,TRBJ1-1,once,TRBD1
CAIYEQDYGYTF,TGTGCCATCTACGAACAGGACTATGGCTACACCTTC,TRBV10-3,TRBJ1-2,NA,NA
CASSPQDRMGYTF,TGTGCCAGTAGTCCTCAGGACAGAATGGGCTACACCTTC,TRBV19,TRBJ1-2,few,NA